This T cell receptor beta chain came from a study of beta chain features in type 1 diabetes. Study-level background: Examination of sorted cells across all samples involved around 98 million cells. Notes on the study in general: TCRB CDR3s were moderately but significantly shorter in Type 1 diabetes patients in all four CD4+ subsets. Reduced insertions and increased deletions marked VDJ junctions in type 1 diabetes patients.

As to this clone: Its target is unknown.

Via CD45RO/CCR7/CD25/CD127/CD95/CD27, cells of the CD4+ naive, central memory, regulatory and stem cell-like memory subsets were sorted. Once sorted, every population was more than 95% pure. All of the isolated RNA was reverse transcribed, so expressed TCRB transcripts were sequenced. The repertoire was sequenced with immunoSEQ multiplex PCR; TCRdb's copy has only in-frame clones and lacks some. Of nearly 700,000 clones in the sample, 13% were seen once. Germline V CDR1 and CDR2: SGHVS, FQNEAQ. Trimming removed 5 bases from V and 5 bases from J, with 10 bases in between. The CDR3 has 13 residues. Sequences were obtained from naive CD4+ T cells from blood. The receptor comes from a man younger than 35 with type 1 diabetes. V gene TRBV7-8 combines with J gene TRBJ2-1, with D possibly matching TRBD2 (6 bases). In DNA form, the CDR3 reads TGTGCCAGCAGCCCAGGACTACACAATGAGCAGTTCTTC. Residues: CASSPGLHNEQFF.